Presented here are 28 T cell receptor beta chains from one specimen sequenced in a study of blood T cells in healthy people across ages. Using a J-beta primer mix together with a sample-barcoded 5' primer, a second PCR was run for roughly 7 to 12 cycles. TCRdb re-called the 5' RACE reads through MiXCR, storing one row per CDR3 protein. The sample has hundreds of thousands of distinct CDR3 sequences; roughly 60% are singletons. What was sequenced was blood. The receptor source for this set is a man aged 25 to 40 in good health.

V and J are TRBV5-1 and TRBJ2-5, with 8 nucleotides matching TRBD1. The tail of the sequence fits TRBJ2-7 better, so the J call may be wrong. The CDR3 totals 16 residues. CDR1 SGHRS and CDR2 YFSETQ come from the germline V gene. CDR3 in DNA: TGCGCCAGCAGCGGGGGCGGGGACAGGAACGAATACGAGCAGTACTTC. Encoded protein: CASSGGGDRNEYEQYF.

The chain couples TRBV9 to TRBJ1-2, with D possibly matching TRBD1 (6 bases). Germline V gene sequence: CDR1 SGDLS, CDR2 YYNGEE. V was shortened by 3 bases and J by 1 base, with 10 bases between the two germline ends. The CDR3 is 14 residues long. The CDR3 DNA follows: TGTGCCAGCAGCGGCGGGGGACATAACTATGGCTACACCTTC. As protein: CASSGGGHNYGYTF.

The V and J genes are TRBV3-1 and TRBJ2-7; 7 bases match TRBD1. The CDR3 covers 14 residues. CDR1 is LGHDT and CDR2 is YNNKEL in the germline V gene (reference sequence). After removal of 4 bases from V and 4 bases from J, the junction contained 7 bases not matched to a gene. The CDR3 DNA is TGTGCCAGCAGCCTCAGGCAGGGGGAATACGAGCAGTACTTC. This codes for CASSLRQGEYEQYF.

The J gene is TRBJ2-4, the V gene TRBV15, with D possibly matching TRBD2 (6 bases). Gene TRBJ2-7 matches the end of the DNA better, so the J call may be wrong. This CDR3 comprises 13 residues. Germline V gives CDR1 LNHNV, CDR2 YYDKDF (reference sequence). CDR3 in amino acids: CATSGAGSYEQYF. The CDR3, as DNA: TGTGCCACCAGCGGAGCCGGGAGCTACGAGCAGTACTTC.

V and J are TRBV7-2 and TRBJ2-1; D is ambiguous. Germline values: CDR1 SGHTA, CDR2 FQGNSA. The CDR3 has 13 residues. V was cut by 4 bases and J by 5 bases, with 9 bases left in between. DNA for the CDR3: TGTGCCAGCAGCTACTACATAGACAATGAGCAGTTCTTC. Amino acids: CASSYYIDNEQFF. The variable domain in full, with the rest retrieved from reference TRBV7-2 and TRBJ2-1, is GAGVSQSPSNKVTEKGKDVELRCDPISGHTALYWYRQSLGQGLEFLIYFQGNSAPDKSGLPSDRFSAERTGGSVSTLTIQRTQQEDSAVYLCASSYYIDNEQFFGPGTRLTVL.

The rearrangement joins TRBV11-2 to TRBJ1-2, with a tentative D call TRBD1 (5 bases). Germline CDR1 reads SGHAT; CDR2 reads FQNNGV. The V end was cut by 4 bases, the J end by 6 bases, with 18 bases between. CDR3 length equals 15 residues. The CDR3, as DNA: TGTGCCAGCAGCTGGGGGGTGAGGGTCGGTCATGGCTACACCTTC. Protein: CASSWGVRVGHGYTF.

The chain is built from TRBV6-2 or TRBV6-3 and TRBJ2-1; D is perhaps TRBD1 or TRBD2 (6 bases each). The CDR3 is 19 residues long. V lost 0 bases and J lost 3, with 21 bases in between. CDR1 is MNHEY, CDR2 SVGEGT, per germline. CDR3 sequence: CASSYSFSGLGGVYNEQFF. The CDR3 DNA follows: TGTGCCAGCAGTTACTCTTTTAGCGGCTTGGGGGGCGTCTACAATGAGCAGTTCTTC.

The chain recombines TRBV5-1 with TRBJ2-3; D is unclear. V shed 2 bases and J shed 5 bases, with 15 bases lying between them. Germline V gene lookup returns CDR1 SGHRS and CDR2 YFSETQ. This CDR3 is 15 amino acids long. The CDR3, as DNA: TGCGCCAGCAGCTTTACCGTCCTCTCGGGAGATACGCAGTATTTT. Protein product: CASSFTVLSGDTQYF.

J is TRBJ2-1 and V is TRBV5-5; a weak D match, TRBD2 (5 bases). CDR3 size: 15 residues. Germline V gives CDR1 SGHKS, CDR2 YYEKEE (reference sequence). Between the trimmed V and J ends, which lost 6 bases and 6 bases, there was a span of 19 bases. The CDR3 nucleotides read TGTGCCAGCATGGTGCAGGCTAGCCGGGTCAATGAGCAGTTCTTC. It codes for CASMVQASRVNEQFF. Variable domain in full (rest from reference TRBV5-5 and TRBJ2-1): DAGVTQSPTHLIKTRGQQVTLRCSPISGHKSVSWYQQVLGQGPQFIFQYYEKEERGRGNFPDRFSARQFPNYSSELNVNALLLGDSALYLCASMVQASRVNEQFFGPGTRLTVL.

This sequence joins TRBV7-2 and TRBJ2-5; possibly TRBD2 for D (5 bases). Germline values: CDR1 SGHTA, CDR2 FQGNSA. This CDR3 region has 19 residues. The germline V and J ends were trimmed by 7 bases and 1 base, with 28 bases remaining between them. The CDR3 spells CASTSGLSRRPGGQETQYF. CDR3 nucleotide sequence: TGTGCCAGCACCTCGGGCTTGTCTAGGCGACCTGGAGGCCAAGAGACCCAGTACTTC.

This sequence joins TRBV12-3 or TRBV12-4 and TRBJ2-1; tentatively, D is TRBD1 (5 bases). The V end was cut by 5 bases, the J end by 6 bases, with 8 bases between. The CDR3 length is 12 residues. The CDR3 protein is CASSSRVNEQFF. Written as DNA, the CDR3 is TGTGCCAGCAGTAGCAGGGTCAATGAGCAGTTCTTC.

V gene TRBV20-1 combines with J gene TRBJ2-1, with TRBD2 as a possible D gene (5 bases). Trimming removed 5 bases from V and 9 bases from J, with 20 bases in between. Germline V gene data show CDR1 as DFQATT and CDR2 as SNEGSKA (reference sequence). The CDR3 is 14 residues long. CDR3 in amino acids: CSAWAPRLAGEQFF. As DNA, the CDR3 is TGCAGTGCTTGGGCCCCGCGATTGGCGGGTGAGCAGTTCTTC.

In this sample, this clonotype turned up a few times. The chain recombines TRBV27 with TRBJ2-7; 9 positions match TRBD1. The CDR3 contains 16 residues. CDR1 is MNHEY, CDR2 SMNVEV, per germline (reference sequence). The J segment lost 3 bases and the V segment lost 3 bases, leaving 9 bases of the junction unmatched. CDR3 amino acids: CASSLAGTGSFYEQYF. In DNA form, the CDR3 reads TGTGCCAGCAGTTTGGCCGGGACAGGGTCTTTCTACGAGCAGTACTTC.

The chain is built from TRBV30 and TRBJ2-1, with TRBD1 matching over 11 bases. The length of the CDR3 is 16 residues. V gave up 5 bases and J gave up 4 bases; unmatched junction bases: 10. The germline V gene encodes CDR1 GTSNPN and CDR2 SVGIG (reference sequence). CDR3 protein: CAWGGTGGIIYNEQFF. CDR3 coding DNA: TGTGCCTGGGGGGGGACAGGGGGAATAATTTACAATGAGCAGTTCTTC.

The rearrangement uses TRBV27 and TRBJ2-3; D ambiguous. This CDR3 has 14 amino acids. Per the germline V gene, CDR1 is MNHEY and CDR2 is SMNVEV (reference sequence). Between the trimmed V and J ends, which lost 6 bases and 2 bases, there was a span of 12 bases. CDR3 in DNA: TGTGCCAGCAGCGTTATCGGATACACAGATACGCAGTATTTT. Translated: CASSVIGYTDTQYF.

The chain has TRBV9 and TRBJ2-1; 12 nucleotides align to TRBD2. This CDR3 has 13 amino acids. With V trimmed by 0 bases and J by 15 bases, 4 bases remained unmatched. The germline V gene encodes CDR1 SGDLS and CDR2 YYNGEE. This CDR3 reads CASSVGLAGVLFF. The CDR3 coding sequence is TGTGCCAGCAGCGTAGGACTAGCGGGAGTTCTGTTCTTC.

This clonotype has only a few counts. The chain has TRBV6-2 or TRBV6-3 and TRBJ2-1; 8 positions match TRBD1. The length of the CDR3 is 14 residues. Germline CDR1 and CDR2: MNHEY and SVGEGT. V dropped 10 bases and J dropped 7; count of bases not matched to a gene: 12. Written as DNA, the CDR3 is TGTGCCACCTACGCAGGGGGCGCTGGGAATGAGCAGTTCTTC. The encoded protein is CATYAGGAGNEQFF.

The chain has TRBV11-3 and TRBJ2-5; D is perhaps TRBD2 (6 bases). Germline CDR1 is SGHNT and CDR2 is YENEEA. Trimming shortened V by 4 bases and J by 4 bases, and 10 bases separated the two germline ends. The CDR3 runs to 13 residues. CDR3 in amino acids: CASSYQAGETQYF. The CDR3 bases are TGTGCCAGCAGCTACCAAGCGGGAGAGACCCAGTACTTC.

This chain joins TRBV7-2 and TRBJ2-3; D possibly corresponds to TRBD2 (6 bases). The germline V gene has CDR1 SGHTA and CDR2 FQGNSA. The CDR3 sequence is 14 residues long. The V end was cut by 6 bases, the J end by 3 bases, with 13 bases between. CDR3 loop: CASRLDSGTDTQYF. CDR3 DNA sequence: TGTGCCAGCAGGTTGGATAGCGGAACAGATACGCAGTATTTT.

This clonotype was recorded once. The chain couples TRBV27 to TRBJ2-3; D is unclear. This CDR3 has 14 residues. CDR1 and CDR2 from the germline V gene are MNHEY and SMNVEV (reference sequence). V was cut by 6 bases and J by 5 bases, with 15 bases left in between. The CDR3 protein is CASSITGRVDTQYF. CDR3 nucleotides: TGTGCCAGCAGCATAACCGGGCGTGTAGATACGCAGTATTTT.

In nucleotides, the CDR3 is TGTGCCAGCACGGGGCGTTACGAGCAGTACTTC. This translates into CASTGRYEQYF. The chain combines TRBV28 with TRBJ2-4; D might be TRBD1 or TRBD2, each matching 5 bases. The tail of the sequence fits TRBJ2-7 better, so the J call may be wrong. The CDR3 covers 11 residues. Per the germline V gene, CDR1 is MDHEN and CDR2 is SYDVKM.

The CDR3 DNA sequence: TGTGCCACCACCGATCGTAGGGGGGGGTCCTACGAGCAGTACTTC. Protein: CATTDRRGGSYEQYF. The V gene is TRBV10-3, the J gene TRBJ2-7; TRBD2 is a possible D gene (7 bases). V lost 10 bases and J 1 base, leaving 20 bases between the germline ends. This CDR3 has 15 amino acids. The germline V gene has CDR1 ENHRY and CDR2 SYGVKD.

The chain has TRBV20-1 and TRBJ2-3; D remains unclear. Trimming stripped 5 bases from V and 8 bases from J, with 11 bases between. Germline values: CDR1 DFQATT, CDR2 SNEGSKA (reference sequence). This CDR3 region has 11 residues. This chain's CDR3 is CSAPRSGTQYF. The CDR3 coding sequence is TGCAGTGCTCCCCGGTCGGGTACGCAGTATTTT.

This chain joins TRBV29-1 and TRBJ2-1; possibly TRBD2 for D (5 bases). CDR1 and CDR2 (germline): SQVTM, ANQGSEA. This CDR3 spans 15 amino acids. Trimming pared 6 bases from V and 10 bases from J, leaving 25 bases between. The CDR3: CSVIAGLVIRVEQFF. As DNA, the CDR3 is TGCAGCGTGATTGCCGGACTGGTGATCCGGGTGGAGCAGTTCTTC.

The V call is TRBV11-2, the J call TRBJ2-1; no clear D. The closer fit of TRBJ2-7 to the DNA end suggests the J call may be wrong. CDR3 length: 14 residues. Germline lookup yields CDR1 SGHAT and CDR2 FQNNGV. This CDR3 reads CASSPHFSNVEQYF. CDR3 nucleotides: TGTGCCAGCAGCCCCCATTTTAGCAACGTTGAGCAGTACTTC.

The J gene is TRBJ2-7, the V gene TRBV4-2, with D possibly called TRBD1 or TRBD2 (5 bases each). The CDR3 totals 16 residues. The V end was cut by 2 bases, the J end by 7 bases, with 21 bases between. Germline V lookup: CDR1 LGHNA, CDR2 YNFKEQ. The CDR3 DNA follows: TGTGCCAGCAGCCAACACCCGGGACCTCTCCCGGATGAGCAGTACTTC. Protein product: CASSQHPGPLPDEQYF.

The chain recombines TRBV12-5 with TRBJ1-2; D gene uncertain. Germline CDR1 is LGHNT and CDR2 is FRNRAP. The CDR3 length is 13 residues. With 3 bases removed from V and 3 bases from J, the gap between germline ends came to 8 bases. CDR3 coding DNA: TGTGCTAGTGGTTTTACGACGCACTATGGCTACACCTTC. Protein sequence: CASGFTTHYGYTF. The full variable domain, its missing parts supplied by reference TRBV12-5 and TRBJ1-2, is DARVTQTPRHKVTEMGQEVTMRCQPILGHNTVFWYRQTMMQGLELLAYFRNRAPLDDSGMPKDRFSAEMPDATLATLKIQPSEPRDSAVYFCASGFTTHYGYTFGSGTRLTVV.

Only a few counts were recorded for this clonotype. This chain uses TRBV3-1 with TRBJ1-1; D gene uncertain. Germline-derived CDR1 and CDR2 are LGHDT and YNNKEL (reference sequence). This CDR3 has 14 residues. Trimming cost V 4 bases and J 0 bases, with 9 bases left between them. CDR3 DNA sequence: TGTGCCAGCAGCCCCCTGCCCCTGAACACTGAAGCTTTCTTT. It specifies CASSPLPLNTEAFF. Combining the CDR3 with reference TRBV3-1 and TRBJ1-1 gives the whole variable domain DTAVSQTPKYLVTQMGNDKSIKCEQNLGHDTMYWYKQDSKKFLKIMFSYNNKELIINETVPNRFSPKSPDKAHLNLHINSLELGDSAVYFCASSPLPLNTEAFFGQGTRLTVV.